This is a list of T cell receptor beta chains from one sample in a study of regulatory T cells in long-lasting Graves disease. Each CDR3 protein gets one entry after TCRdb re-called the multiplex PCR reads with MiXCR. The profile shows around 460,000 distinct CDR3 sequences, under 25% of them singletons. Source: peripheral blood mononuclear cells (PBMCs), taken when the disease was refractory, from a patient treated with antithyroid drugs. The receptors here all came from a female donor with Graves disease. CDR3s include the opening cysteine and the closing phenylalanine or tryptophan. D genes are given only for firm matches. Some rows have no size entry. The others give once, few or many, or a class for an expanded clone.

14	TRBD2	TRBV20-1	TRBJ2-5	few	CSARGTSGQEIQYF	TGCAGTGCTAGGGGGACTAGCGGTCAAGAGATCCAGTACTTC
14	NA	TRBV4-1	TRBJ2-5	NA	CASSQDPGEETQYF	TGCGCCAGCAGCCAAGACCCGGGAGAGGAGACCCAGTACTTC
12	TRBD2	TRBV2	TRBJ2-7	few	CASAGDRYEQYF	TGTGCCAGCGCGGGGGACCGCTACGAGCAGTACTTC
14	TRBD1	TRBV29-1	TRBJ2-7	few	CSVEDDRDSFEQYF	TGCAGCGTTGAAGATGACAGGGACAGTTTCGAGCAGTACTTC
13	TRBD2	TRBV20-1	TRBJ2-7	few	CSASPGGGYEQYF	TGCAGTGCTAGCCCCGGGGGGGGTTACGAGCAGTACTTC
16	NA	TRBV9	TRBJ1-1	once	CASSPTSGTYRTEAFF	TGTGCCAGCAGTCCGACCTCCGGGACTTACCGGACTGAAGCTTTCTTT
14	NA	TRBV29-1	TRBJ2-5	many	CSVEPQVPRETQYF	TGCAGCGTTGAACCACAGGTCCCCCGGGAGACCCAGTACTTC
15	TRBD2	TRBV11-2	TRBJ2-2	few	CASSLLTSGSGELFF	TGTGCCAGCAGCCTCCTGACTAGCGGCTCCGGGGAGCTGTTTTTT
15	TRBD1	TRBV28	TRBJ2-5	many	CASSFRDREFETQYF	TGTGCCAGCAGTTTCAGGGACAGGGAGTTTGAGACCCAGTACTTC
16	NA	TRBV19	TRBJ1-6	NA	CASSSTLTAYNSPLHF	TGTGCCAGTAGTAGTACTCTAACTGCCTATAATTCACCCCTCCACTTT
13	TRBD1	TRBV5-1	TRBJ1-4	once	CASSLGQGDKLFF	TGTGCCAGCAGCTTGGGACAGGGGGATAAACTGTTTTTT
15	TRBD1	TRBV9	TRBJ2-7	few	CASSVTGEGAHEQYF	TGTGCCAGCAGCGTAACCGGTGAGGGGGCGCACGAGCAGTACTTC
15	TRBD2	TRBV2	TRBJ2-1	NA	CASRRTSGSYNEQFF	TGTGCCAGCAGAAGGACTAGCGGGTCCTACAATGAGCAGTTCTTC
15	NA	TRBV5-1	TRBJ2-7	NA	CASSPLDGDGYEQYF	TGCGCCAGCAGCCCCCTCGACGGGGACGGCTACGAGCAGTACTTC
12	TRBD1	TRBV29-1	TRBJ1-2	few	CSVPTGGFGYTF	TGCAGCGTTCCGACAGGGGGCTTTGGCTACACCTTC
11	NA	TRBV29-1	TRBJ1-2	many	CSVEAGHGYTF	TGCAGCGTTGAAGCAGGGCATGGCTACACCTTC
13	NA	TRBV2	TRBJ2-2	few	CASNLLTSGELFF	TGTGCCAGCAATTTGCTTACGTCCGGGGAGCTGTTTTTT
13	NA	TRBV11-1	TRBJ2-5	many	CASSLWGYETQYF	TGTGCCAGCAGCTTATGGGGGTATGAGACCCAGTACTTC
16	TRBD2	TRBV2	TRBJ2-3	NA	CASNKGAGGSTDTQYF	TGTGCCAGCAACAAAGGAGCGGGAGGGAGCACAGATACGCAGTATTTT
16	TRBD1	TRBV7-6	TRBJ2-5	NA	CASSLGYRGSRETQYF	TGTGCCAGCAGCTTAGGTTACAGGGGGTCTCGAGAGACCCAGTACTTC
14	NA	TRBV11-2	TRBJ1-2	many	CASSFVGISGGYTF	TGTGCCAGCAGCTTCGTCGGGATCTCTGGCGGCTACACCTTC
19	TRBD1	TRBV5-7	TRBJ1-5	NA	CASSRAGGDRGRRNQPQHF	TGTGCCAGCAGCCGCGCGGGGGGGGACAGGGGCCGACGCAATCAGCCCCAGCATTTT
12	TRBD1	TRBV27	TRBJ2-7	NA	CASSDRGYERYF	TGTGCCAGCAGCGACAGGGGCTACGAGCGGTACTTC
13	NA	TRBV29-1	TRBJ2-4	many	CSVGGLAKNIQYF	TGCAGCGTTGGCGGGTTAGCCAAAAACATTCAGTACTTC
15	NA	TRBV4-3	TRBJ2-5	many	CASSQDKTEGETQYF	TGCGCCAGCAGCCAAGATAAGACCGAGGGGGAGACCCAGTACTTC
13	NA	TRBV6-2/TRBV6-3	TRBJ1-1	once	CASRRRMNTEAFF	TGTGCCAGTCGAAGGCGAATGAACACTGAAGCTTTCTTT